The 10 T cell receptor beta chains in this list originate from one sample, sequenced in a study of shared clonotypes between healthy human individuals. Profiled with immunoSEQ multiplex PCR; TCRdb holds only in-frame clones, not every one. Found here are around 2,000,000 clones, roughly 95% of them singletons; the top ten hold 0.1% to 0.15%. Sequencing was done on a sample of naive CD4+ T cells sorted from blood. Subset described: CD45RA+ positively selected. All receptors come from a man between 18 and 35 years old in good health.

The chain recombines TRBV6-4 with TRBJ2-3, with 7 positions matching TRBD2. Germline V lookup: CDR1 MRHNA, CDR2 SNTAGT. Losses at the gene ends were 4 bases for V and 8 bases for J; bases not matched to a gene: 6. CDR3 length equals 13 residues. The CDR3 protein is CASSAYTGGTQYF. CDR3 sequence (DNA): TGTGCCAGCAGTGCCTACACGGGGGGTACGCAGTATTTT.

The CDR3 sequence is CASKGQEYGVQYF. Here the CDR3 DNA reads TGTGCCAGCAAGGGACAGGAGTATGGCGTGCAGTACTTC. V usage is TRBV6-5 and J usage is TRBJ2-7; 8 bases map to TRBD1. Germline V gene lookup returns CDR1 MNHEY and CDR2 SVGAGI. Trimming cost V 7 bases and J 9 bases; bases outside gene matches: 11. The CDR3 has 13 amino acids.

Turning to this clone: Other DNA sequences of this sample code for an identical CDR3. The chain couples TRBV5-1 to TRBJ2-7; 11 bases match TRBD1. Losses at the gene ends were 3 bases for V and 2 bases for J; bases not matched to a gene: 4. Germline V lookup: CDR1 SGHRS, CDR2 YFSETQ. The CDR3 length is 15 residues. The CDR3: CASSSGTGGPYEQYF. CDR3 DNA: TGCGCCAGCAGCTCCGGGACAGGGGGTCCCTACGAGCAGTACTTC. The whole variable domain, filled in from reference TRBV5-1 and TRBJ2-7, reads KAGVTQTPRYLIKTRGQQVTLSCSPISGHRSVSWYQQTPGQGLQFLFEYFSETQRNKGNFPGRFSGRQFSNSRSEMNVSTLELGDSALYLCASSSGTGGPYEQYFGPGTRLTVT.

The gene calls are TRBV10-3 and TRBJ2-7; 9 nucleotides align to TRBD2. The CDR3 covers 15 residues. In germline, CDR1 is ENHRY, CDR2 SYGVKD. J gave up 3 bases and V 6 bases, and 9 bases lay outside the gene matches. In DNA form, the CDR3 reads TGTGCCATCAGGGGTGGGCTAGCGGGGTTCTACGAGCAGTACTTC. Its translation: CAIRGGLAGFYEQYF.

V usage is TRBV2 and J usage is TRBJ1-5, with 9 positions matching TRBD1. Per germline, CDR1 SNHLY and CDR2 FYNNEI. V dropped 5 bases and J dropped 5; count of bases not matched to a gene: 7. The CDR3 runs to 15 residues. The CDR3 DNA sequence: TGTGCCAGCAGTTGGGAGGGACAGGGCCATCAGCCCCAGCATTTT. Encoded protein: CASSWEGQGHQPQHF. Full variable domain (missing parts from reference TRBV2 and TRBJ1-5): EPEVTQTPSHQVTQMGQEVILRCVPISNHLYFYWYRQILGQKVEFLVSFYNNEISEKSEIFDDQFSVERPDGSNFTLKIRSTKLEDSAMYFCASSWEGQGHQPQHFGDGTRLSIL.

The chain is built from TRBV7-8 and TRBJ1-5; possibly TRBD1 for D (6 bases). The CDR3 contains 15 residues. CDR1 and CDR2 (germline): SGHVS, FQNEAQ. V lost 5 bases and J 4 bases, leaving 15 bases between the germline ends. In nucleotides, the CDR3 is TGTGCCAGCAGCCCCATGGGACACATAAATCAGCCCCAGCATTTT. Translation: CASSPMGHINQPQHF.

Here the CDR3 DNA reads TGTGCCAGCAGTGAATATGGACGACATCAGCCCCAGCATTTT. This gives the protein CASSEYGRHQPQHF. The chain recombines TRBV25-1 with TRBJ1-5; D call uncertain. V was pared by 0 bases and J by 5 bases, with 8 bases between. CDR1 is MGHDK and CDR2 is SYGVNS in the germline V gene. The CDR3 loop spans 14 amino acids. The full variable domain, its missing parts supplied by reference TRBV25-1 and TRBJ1-5, is EADIYQTPRYLVIGTGKKITLECSQTMGHDKMYWYQQDPGMELHLIHYSYGVNSTEKGDLSSESTVSRIRTEHFPLTLESARPSHTSQYLCASSEYGRHQPQHFGDGTRLSIL.

The chain employs TRBV9 and TRBJ2-7; 11 positions agree with TRBD1. The germline gives CDR1 SGDLS, CDR2 YYNGEE. The CDR3 length is 17 residues. Trimming removed 2 bases from V and 2 bases from J; junction bases left unmatched: 9. In DNA form, the CDR3 reads TGTGCCAGCAGCGTCGGGACAGGGGGATCAATAGCCTACGAGCAGTACTTC. It translates to CASSVGTGGSIAYEQYF.

J is TRBJ2-1 and V is TRBV29-1; tentatively, D is TRBD2 (6 bases). Per germline, CDR1 SQVTM and CDR2 ANQGSEA. CDR3 length equals 14 residues. V gave up 3 bases and J gave up 2 bases, with 11 bases separating them. The CDR3 coding sequence is TGCAGCGTTGATCGGGGGACCACCTACAATGAGCAGTTCTTC. It translates to CSVDRGTTYNEQFF.

This rearrangement joins TRBV29-1 to TRBJ1-2; 7 nucleotides align to TRBD1. CDR3 length equals 13 residues. After removal of 6 bases from V and 5 bases from J, the junction contained 9 bases not matched to a gene. Germline CDR1 and CDR2: SQVTM and ANQGSEA. CDR3 coding DNA: TGCAGCGTCTTACCGACAGGGCGGTATGGCTACACCTTC. Translating gives CSVLPTGRYGYTF.